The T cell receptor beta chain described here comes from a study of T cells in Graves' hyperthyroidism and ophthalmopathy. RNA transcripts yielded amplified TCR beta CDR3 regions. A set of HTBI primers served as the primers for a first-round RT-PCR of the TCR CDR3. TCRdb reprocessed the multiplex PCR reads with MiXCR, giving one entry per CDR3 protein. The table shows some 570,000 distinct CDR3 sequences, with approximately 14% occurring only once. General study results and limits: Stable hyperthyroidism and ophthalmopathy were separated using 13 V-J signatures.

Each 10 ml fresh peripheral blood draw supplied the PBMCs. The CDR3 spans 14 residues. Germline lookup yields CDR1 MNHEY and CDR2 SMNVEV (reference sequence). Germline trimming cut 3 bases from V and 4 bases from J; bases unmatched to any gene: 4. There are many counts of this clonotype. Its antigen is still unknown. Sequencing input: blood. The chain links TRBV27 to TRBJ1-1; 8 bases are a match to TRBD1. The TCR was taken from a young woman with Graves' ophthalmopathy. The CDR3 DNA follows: TGTGCCAGCAGTTTGGGGACAGGTCCCACTGAAGCTTTCTTT. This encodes CASSLGTGPTEAFF.